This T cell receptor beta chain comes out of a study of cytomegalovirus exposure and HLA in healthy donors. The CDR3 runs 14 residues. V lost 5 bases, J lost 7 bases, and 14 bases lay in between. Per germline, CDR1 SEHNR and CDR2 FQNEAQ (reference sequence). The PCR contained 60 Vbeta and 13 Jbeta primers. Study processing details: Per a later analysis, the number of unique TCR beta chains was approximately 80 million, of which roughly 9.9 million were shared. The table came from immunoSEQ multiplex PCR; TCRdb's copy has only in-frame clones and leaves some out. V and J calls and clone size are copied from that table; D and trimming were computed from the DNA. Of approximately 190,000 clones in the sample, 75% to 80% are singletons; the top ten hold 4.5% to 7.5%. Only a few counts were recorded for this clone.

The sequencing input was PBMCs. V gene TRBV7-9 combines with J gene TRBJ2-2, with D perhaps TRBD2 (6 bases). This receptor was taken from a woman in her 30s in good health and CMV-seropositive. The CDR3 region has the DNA TGTGCCAGCAGCCCCCTGGGAGGCAGCGGGGAGCTGTTTTTT. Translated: CASSPLGGSGELFF.